The clone carrying this TCR beta chain has just one count. Its antigen is unidentified. The data stem from a study of graft-versus-host responses after intestinal transplantation. General observations from the study: Researchers found peak circulating GvH clone levels linked to early post-transplant HvG declines.

The data were produced by immunoSEQ multiplex PCR, yet TCRdb's version contains in-frame clones alone and is incomplete. Of about 93,000 clones listed, roughly 93% are singletons. This TCR derives from a human donor who received an intestinal transplant. This sample comprised unstimulated CD8+ T cells sorted from spleen or lymph node cells, obtained before intestinal transplant.

CDR3 sequence: CASSVADSPLHF. In DNA, the CDR3 is TGTGCCAGCAGCGTAGCGGATTCACCCCTCCACTTT. This rearrangement joins TRBV9 to TRBJ1-6; D is uncertain. CDR3 length: 12 amino acids. Germline-derived CDR1 and CDR2 are SGDLS and YYNGEE. V was trimmed by 0 bases and J by 8 bases, leaving 3 bases between them.